This is a list of T cell receptor beta chains from one sample in a study of blood T cells in healthy people across ages. From the 5' RACE reads, TCRdb called clonotypes with MiXCR, one entry per CDR3 protein. The table has under 750,000 distinct CDR3 sequences, more than 45% seen once. Sample: blood. The receptors come from an elderly man in good health. CDR3s include the opening cysteine and the closing phenylalanine or tryptophan. D genes are given only for firm matches. Some rows have no size entry. The others give once, few or many, or a class for an expanded clone.

CDR3aa: CSAPDRGLRETQYF
CDR3nt: TGCAGCGCTCCTGACAGGGGGCTTCGAGAGACCCAGTACTTC
j_gene: TRBJ2-5
v_gene: TRBV29-1
abundance: once
d_gene: TRBD1

CDR3aa: CATSEGNLGEQYF
CDR3nt: TGTGCCACCAGTGAAGGAAATCTAGGGGAGCAGTACTTC
j_gene: TRBJ2-7
v_gene: TRBV24-1
abundance: NA
d_gene: NA

CDR3aa: CASRPGSSGSYEQYF
CDR3nt: TGTGCCAGCAGACCAGGGTCTAGCGGGAGCTACGAGCAGTACTTC
j_gene: TRBJ2-7
v_gene: TRBV28
abundance: NA
d_gene: TRBD2

CDR3aa: CASSEALLHVGTVSGYTF
CDR3nt: TGTGCCAGCAGTGAAGCGCTTCTTCATGTAGGGACTGTCTCCGGCTACACCTTC
j_gene: TRBJ1-2
v_gene: TRBV2
abundance: NA
d_gene: NA

CDR3aa: CASSHRGGPTDTQYF
CDR3nt: TGTGCCAGCAGCCACAGGGGGGGGCCGACAGATACGCAGTATTTT
j_gene: TRBJ2-3
v_gene: TRBV3-1
abundance: NA
d_gene: NA

CDR3aa: CSARVRLRNEQFF
CDR3nt: TGCAGTGCTAGAGTGCGGCTGCGGAATGAGCAGTTCTTC
j_gene: TRBJ2-1
v_gene: TRBV20-1
abundance: NA
d_gene: NA

CDR3aa: CASSPHTRTGRNTEAFF
CDR3nt: TGTGCCAGCAGTCCCCATACCCGAACAGGAAGGAACACTGAAGCTTTCTTT
j_gene: TRBJ1-1
v_gene: TRBV27
abundance: NA
d_gene: NA

CDR3aa: CAWSVVDGYGYTF
CDR3nt: TGTGCCTGGAGTGTCGTGGACGGCTATGGCTACACCTTC
j_gene: TRBJ1-2
v_gene: TRBV30
abundance: NA
d_gene: NA

CDR3aa: CASSPLDRNTIYF
CDR3nt: TGCGCCAGCAGCCCCCTGGACAGAAACACCATATATTTT
j_gene: TRBJ1-3
v_gene: TRBV5-1
abundance: NA
d_gene: NA

CDR3aa: CACSHGQGAYNSPLHF
CDR3nt: TGTGCCTGCAGCCATGGACAGGGGGCCTATAATTCACCCCTCCACTTT
j_gene: TRBJ1-6
v_gene: TRBV6-6
abundance: NA
d_gene: TRBD1

CDR3aa: CASSSRDRRNCGYTF
CDR3nt: TGTGCCAGCAGTTCTCGGGACAGGAGGAACTGTGGCTACACCTTC
j_gene: TRBJ1-2
v_gene: TRBV12-3/TRBV12-4
abundance: NA
d_gene: TRBD1

CDR3aa: CASSKASPAVYNEQFF
CDR3nt: TGTGCCAGCAGCAAGGCCTCCCCAGCCGTCTACAATGAGCAGTTCTTC
j_gene: TRBJ2-1
v_gene: TRBV7-2
abundance: NA
d_gene: NA

CDR3aa: CASSLVKGEQETQYF
CDR3nt: TGTGCCAGCAGCTTAGTGAAGGGGGAACAAGAGACCCAGTACTTC
j_gene: TRBJ2-5
v_gene: TRBV7-2
abundance: NA
d_gene: NA

CDR3aa: CASSYLGQGRETQYF
CDR3nt: TGTGCCAGCAGTTACCTTGGACAGGGAAGGGAGACCCAGTACTTC
j_gene: TRBJ2-5
v_gene: TRBV6-5
abundance: many
d_gene: TRBD1

CDR3aa: CSAARRQERDEQYF
CDR3nt: TGCAGCGCTGCGCGCCGACAGGAAAGGGATGAGCAGTACTTC
j_gene: TRBJ2-7
v_gene: TRBV29-1
abundance: NA
d_gene: NA

CDR3aa: CASRQRDTSTDTQYF
CDR3nt: TGTGCCAGCAGGCAGAGAGATACTAGCACAGATACGCAGTATTTT
j_gene: TRBJ2-3
v_gene: TRBV12-3/TRBV12-4
abundance: NA
d_gene: NA

CDR3aa: CASSVGTGGSYEQYF
CDR3nt: TGTGCCAGCAGCGTCGGCACAGGGGGGTCCTACGAGCAGTACTTC
j_gene: TRBJ2-7
v_gene: TRBV9
abundance: few
d_gene: TRBD1

CDR3aa: CAGSFNYELGANVLTF
CDR3nt: TGCGCCGGCAGCTTCAACTACGAGCTTGGGGCCAACGTCCTGACTTTC
j_gene: TRBJ2-6
v_gene: TRBV5-1
abundance: once
d_gene: NA

CDR3aa: CASSPRRTSSYEQYF
CDR3nt: TGTGCCAGCTCACCACGCCGGACAAGCTCCTACGAGCAGTACTTC
j_gene: TRBJ2-7
v_gene: TRBV18
abundance: NA
d_gene: NA

CDR3aa: CSVSDGDSPLHF
CDR3nt: TGCAGCGTTTCGGACGGGGATTCACCCCTCCACTTT
j_gene: TRBJ1-6
v_gene: TRBV29-1
abundance: many
d_gene: NA

CDR3aa: CSATRTSVDTQYF
CDR3nt: TGCAGTGCTACCAGGACTAGCGTAGATACGCAGTATTTT
j_gene: TRBJ2-3
v_gene: TRBV20-1
abundance: few
d_gene: TRBD2

CDR3aa: CAISGAQGYGYTF
CDR3nt: TGTGCCATCAGTGGGGCACAGGGCTATGGCTACACCTTC
j_gene: TRBJ1-2
v_gene: TRBV10-3
abundance: few
d_gene: NA

CDR3aa: CASSQGHSGQLYEQYF
CDR3nt: TGTGCCAGCAGCCAAGGCCACTCGGGACAACTTTACGAGCAGTACTTC
j_gene: TRBJ2-7
v_gene: TRBV3-1
abundance: NA
d_gene: NA

CDR3aa: CSAREGEYTQYF
CDR3nt: TGCAGTGCTAGAGAGGGGGAGTATACGCAGTATTTT
j_gene: TRBJ2-3
v_gene: TRBV20-1
abundance: NA
d_gene: NA

CDR3aa: CSTREGASGVYNEQFF
CDR3nt: TGCAGTACTAGAGAAGGGGCTAGCGGAGTCTACAATGAGCAGTTCTTC
j_gene: TRBJ2-1
v_gene: TRBV20-1
abundance: once
d_gene: TRBD2

CDR3aa: CASSLMGGDRVFDGYTF
CDR3nt: TGTGCCAGCAGCTTAATGGGTGGGGACAGGGTCTTTGATGGCTACACCTTC
j_gene: TRBJ1-2
v_gene: TRBV7-3
abundance: NA
d_gene: TRBD1

CDR3aa: CAISQTGGLEAFF
CDR3nt: TGTGCCATCAGTCAAACAGGGGGCCTGGAAGCTTTCTTT
j_gene: TRBJ1-1
v_gene: TRBV10-3
abundance: NA
d_gene: TRBD1

CDR3aa: CSVETGQTYEQYF
CDR3nt: TGCAGCGTTGAGACCGGACAGACCTACGAGCAGTACTTC
j_gene: TRBJ2-7
v_gene: TRBV29-1
abundance: NA
d_gene: NA

CDR3aa: CAIKTTSGIVDEQFF
CDR3nt: TGTGCCATCAAGACGACTAGCGGGATTGTGGATGAGCAGTTCTTC
j_gene: TRBJ2-1
v_gene: TRBV10-3
abundance: few
d_gene: TRBD2

CDR3aa: CASSEQGQEAQVPYF
CDR3nt: TGTGCCAGCAGTGAACAAGGACAGGAGGCTCAGGTCCCGTACTTC
j_gene: TRBJ2-7
v_gene: TRBV6-1
abundance: NA
d_gene: TRBD1

CDR3aa: CASRPRDSPPDEQYF
CDR3nt: TGTGCCAGCAGGCCTCGGGACAGCCCTCCCGACGAGCAGTACTTC
j_gene: TRBJ2-7
v_gene: TRBV6-6
abundance: many
d_gene: TRBD1

CDR3aa: CSAPFKGAPNTGELFF
CDR3nt: TGCAGTGCCCCGTTCAAGGGGGCGCCGAACACCGGGGAGCTGTTTTTT
j_gene: TRBJ2-2
v_gene: TRBV20-1
abundance: NA
d_gene: TRBD1

CDR3aa: CSAGGTASNYGYTF
CDR3nt: TGCAGTGCCGGTGGGACAGCTTCGAACTATGGCTACACCTTC
j_gene: TRBJ1-2
v_gene: TRBV20-1
abundance: NA
d_gene: TRBD1

CDR3aa: CATAPQQYF
CDR3nt: TGTGCCACCGCCCCTCAGCAGTACTTC
j_gene: TRBJ2-4
v_gene: TRBV9
abundance: NA
d_gene: NA

CDR3aa: CASSVPGRDTQYF
CDR3nt: TGTGCCAGCAGCGTACCAGGCCGGGATACGCAGTATTTT
j_gene: TRBJ2-3
v_gene: TRBV9
abundance: few
d_gene: NA

CDR3aa: CASSQEARRGTANYGYTF
CDR3nt: TGTGCCAGCAGCCAAGAGGCCCGTCGGGGGACCGCTAACTATGGCTACACCTTC
j_gene: TRBJ1-2
v_gene: TRBV3-1
abundance: few
d_gene: NA

CDR3aa: CASSYQGASSYEQYF
CDR3nt: TGTGCCAGCAGTTACCAAGGGGCCAGCTCCTACGAGCAGTACTTC
j_gene: TRBJ2-7
v_gene: TRBV6-6
abundance: many
d_gene: NA

CDR3aa: CASSPTGTNEKLFF
CDR3nt: TGTGCCAGCAGCCCGACAGGGACTAATGAAAAACTGTTTTTT
j_gene: TRBJ1-4
v_gene: TRBV6-6
abundance: many
d_gene: TRBD1

CDR3aa: CASSVVAGTSYNEQFF
CDR3nt: TGTGCCAGCAGCGTAGTGGCCGGGACTAGTTACAATGAGCAGTTCTTC
j_gene: TRBJ2-1
v_gene: TRBV9
abundance: NA
d_gene: TRBD2

CDR3aa: CASSKSRRGKPRITDTQYF
CDR3nt: TGTGCCAGCAGCAAATCTCGGCGCGGGAAACCCCGAATAACAGATACGCAGTATTTT
j_gene: TRBJ2-3
v_gene: TRBV21-1
abundance: NA
d_gene: NA

CDR3aa: CASSASGLKGTQYF
CDR3nt: TGTGCCAGCAGTGCCTCCGGGCTAAAAGGGACCCAGTACTTC
j_gene: TRBJ2-5
v_gene: TRBV28
abundance: NA
d_gene: NA

CDR3aa: CASSLERQPQHF
CDR3nt: TGTGCCAGCAGTTTAGAAAGGCAGCCCCAGCATTTT
j_gene: TRBJ1-5
v_gene: TRBV28
abundance: NA
d_gene: NA

CDR3aa: CASSQIGPETQYF
CDR3nt: TGTGCCAGCAGCCAAATTGGACCTGAGACCCAGTACTTC
j_gene: TRBJ2-5
v_gene: TRBV3-1
abundance: NA
d_gene: NA

CDR3aa: CSAEVPSTDTQYF
CDR3nt: TGCAGTGCCGAGGTGCCTAGCACAGATACGCAGTATTTT
j_gene: TRBJ2-3
v_gene: TRBV20-1
abundance: NA
d_gene: NA

CDR3aa: CASSQRTRGTEAFF
CDR3nt: TGCGCCAGCAGCCAACGGACAAGGGGCACTGAAGCTTTCTTT
j_gene: TRBJ1-1
v_gene: TRBV4-3
abundance: NA
d_gene: NA

CDR3aa: CASSTGGYTEAFF
CDR3nt: TGCGCCAGCAGTACAGGGGGTTACACTGAAGCTTTCTTT
j_gene: TRBJ1-1
v_gene: TRBV10-2
abundance: few
d_gene: TRBD1

CDR3aa: CASSAGGPVNQPQHF
CDR3nt: TGTGCCAGCTCCGCGGGAGGGCCGGTCAATCAGCCCCAGCATTTT
j_gene: TRBJ1-5
v_gene: TRBV18
abundance: NA
d_gene: NA

CDR3aa: CASRKLAERPQFF
CDR3nt: TGCGCCAGCAGGAAACTAGCGGAGAGGCCGCAGTTCTTC
j_gene: TRBJ2-1
v_gene: TRBV5-1
abundance: NA
d_gene: TRBD2

CDR3aa: CASRKRGQYSYEQYF
CDR3nt: TGTGCCAGCAGAAAACGCGGACAGTATTCCTACGAGCAGTACTTC
j_gene: TRBJ2-7
v_gene: TRBV28
abundance: NA
d_gene: NA

CDR3aa: CASSLTPGGTNEKLFF
CDR3nt: TGTGCCAGCAGCTTGACCCCAGGGGGAACTAATGAAAAACTGTTTTTT
j_gene: TRBJ1-4
v_gene: TRBV7-9
abundance: few
d_gene: TRBD1

CDR3aa: CASSRIWADGYTF
CDR3nt: TGTGCCAGCAGCCGTATTTGGGCGGATGGCTACACCTTC
j_gene: TRBJ1-2
v_gene: TRBV14
abundance: NA
d_gene: NA

CDR3aa: CSASRSGRYNEQFF
CDR3nt: TGCAGTGCTAGTCGGAGCGGGAGGTACAATGAGCAGTTCTTC
j_gene: TRBJ2-1
v_gene: TRBV20-1
abundance: NA
d_gene: TRBD2

CDR3aa: CSARDPRGTYGYTF
CDR3nt: TGCAGTGCTAGAGATCCCCGGGGGACCTATGGCTACACCTTC
j_gene: TRBJ1-2
v_gene: TRBV20-1
abundance: NA
d_gene: NA